Presented here are 29 T cell receptor beta chains from one specimen sequenced in a study of cytomegalovirus exposure and HLA in healthy donors (dated by TCRdb to 2016 to 2017). Library construction relied on the immunoSEQ multiplex PCR assay. A mixture of 60 forward primers for TCR Vbeta segments and 13 reverse primers for TCR Jbeta segments was used in the multiplex PCR. In TCRdb, the immuneACCESS table is reduced to in-frame sequences with V and J assigned. These tables do not hold every clone; where another copy was compared, an unresolved V gene accounts for under half, and the others remain unexplained. For this sample the table gives more than 150,000 clones, of which 80% were detected only once. Clones ranked in the top ten supply roughly 2% of the sample. The sequenced material came from PBMCs. The receptor set was obtained from a woman in her 30s in good health and CMV-seronegative.

This clone was picked up one time. The V and J genes are TRBV29-1 and TRBJ2-1; 12 positions match TRBD2. Germline assignment: CDR1 SQVTM and CDR2 ANQGSEA. V gave up 5 bases and J gave up 3 bases; unmatched junction bases: 5. The CDR3 runs 15 residues. CDR3 region: CSVILAGGLYNEQFF. The CDR3 nucleotides are TGCAGCGTTATACTAGCGGGGGGCCTCTACAATGAGCAGTTCTTC.

This clone appeared once. This chain connects TRBV5-8 to TRBJ2-2; maybe TRBD1 (5 bases). CDR1 is SGHTS, CDR2 YDEGEE, per germline. This CDR3 region has 14 residues. The V and J ends lost 3 bases and 8 bases respectively, with 14 bases between them. CDR3 DNA: TGTGCCAGCAGCTGGGGCGTCTTGACGGGGGAGCTGTTTTTT. As protein: CASSWGVLTGELFF. Together with reference TRBV5-8 and TRBJ2-2, the CDR3 gives the full variable domain: EAGVTQSPTHLIKTRGQQATLRCSPISGHTSVYWYQQALGLGLQFLLWYDEGEERNRGNFPPRFSGRQFPNYSSELNVNALELEDSALYLCASSWGVLTGELFFGEGSRLTVL.

This chain joins TRBV19 and TRBJ1-5; a possible D gene is TRBD1 (6 bases). The CDR3 length is 14 residues. CDR1 and CDR2 (germline): LNHDA, SQIVND (reference sequence). Trimming removed 3 bases at V and 5 bases at J, with 11 bases between. The CDR3 here is CASSIRDIDQPQHF. The CDR3 nucleotides are TGTGCCAGTAGTATTAGGGACATAGATCAGCCCCAGCATTTT.

The chain is built from TRBV2 and TRBJ1-6, with 7 nucleotides matching TRBD1. The trim removed 7 bases at V and 7 bases at J, leaving 10 bases unmatched. CDR3 length: 15 residues. Germline V lookup: CDR1 SNHLY, CDR2 FYNNEI. CDR3 sequence (DNA): TGTGCCAGCACGCAACAGGGGTCAGTCAATTCACCCCTCCACTTT. Its protein product is CASTQQGSVNSPLHF.

This clone was recorded only once. The CDR3 DNA is TGCACCAGCAGCCAAGGATTATCAGCTTTGATACGTCGAGGGAACACTGAAGCTTTCTTT. Protein product: CTSSQGLSALIRRGNTEAFF. The chain recombines TRBV1 with TRBJ1-1. TRBV1 is classified as a pseudogene. The CDR3 totals 20 residues.

The chain employs TRBV9 and TRBJ2-5, with TRBD2 matching over 11 bases. Germline trimming cut 0 bases from V and 2 bases from J; bases unmatched to any gene: 9. This CDR3 is built from 18 residues. The germline V gene has CDR1 SGDLS and CDR2 YYNGEE. The CDR3, as DNA: TGTGCCAGCAGCGTAGGGGCTAGCGGGGGGACACGACAAGAGACCCAGTACTTC. It translates to CASSVGASGGTRQETQYF. The full variable domain, with the rest looked up from reference TRBV9 and TRBJ2-5, is DSGVTQTPKHLITATGQRVTLRCSPRSGDLSVYWYQQSLDQGLQFLIQYYNGEERAKGNILERFSAQQFPDLHSELNLSSLELGDSALYFCASSVGASGGTRQETQYFGPGTRLLVL.

The chain links TRBV7-9 to TRBJ2-7; 9 bases are shared with TRBD2. The germline gives CDR1 SEHNR, CDR2 FQNEAQ (reference sequence). V lost 5 bases, J lost 5 bases, and 13 bases stayed unmatched. The CDR3 has 16 residues. CDR3 loop: CASSPGQGLASHEQYF. Here the CDR3 DNA reads TGTGCCAGCAGCCCGGGCCAGGGACTAGCTTCCCACGAGCAGTACTTC.

V gene TRBV7-9 combines with J gene TRBJ2-3, with TRBD1 matching 9 bases. J gave up 3 bases and V 5 bases, and 9 bases lay outside the gene matches. CDR1 SEHNR and CDR2 FQNEAQ come from the germline V gene (reference sequence). This CDR3 has 16 residues. The CDR3 here is CASSLLQGARTDTQYF. CDR3 bases: TGTGCCAGCAGCCTCTTACAGGGGGCGAGAACAGATACGCAGTATTTT.

This sequence joins TRBV4-3 and TRBJ1-5, with D perhaps matching TRBD1 (6 bases). CDR1 and CDR2 from the germline V gene are LGHNA and YSLEER. This CDR3 region has 14 residues. Trimming removed 3 bases from V and 4 bases from J, with 10 bases in between. Written as DNA, the CDR3 is TGCGCCAGCAGCCAGTACAGGGCTAATCAGCCCCAGCATTTT. Protein: CASSQYRANQPQHF.

The chain couples TRBV12-2 to TRBJ2-1; the DNA was not compared with TRBD2, the D call given in the table. TRBV12-2 is described as a pseudogene. CDR3 size: 16 residues. CDR3 protein: CASRLGAAGDHNEQFF. The CDR3 coding sequence is TGTGCAAGTCGCTTAGGGGCGGCGGGGGATCACAATGAGCAGTTCTTC.

The J gene is TRBJ2-1, the V gene TRBV5-1; 7 bases align to TRBD1. Unmatched junction bases numbered 2, after V lost 4 bases and J lost 4 bases. CDR3 length: 13 amino acids. Germline CDR1 and CDR2: SGHRS and YFSETQ. CDR3 nucleotides: TGCGCCAGCAGCGAACAGGGGTACAATGAGCAGTTCTTC. Amino acids: CASSEQGYNEQFF.

The chain links TRBV7-9 to TRBJ2-5; 10 positions match TRBD1. Germline V gene lookup returns CDR1 SEHNR and CDR2 FQNEAQ (reference sequence). Trimming at V came to 4 bases and at J to 5 bases, leaving 7 bases not matched to a gene. The CDR3 runs 15 residues. CDR3 amino acids: CASSSTGTGEETQYF. Here the CDR3 DNA reads TGTGCCAGCAGCTCGACCGGGACAGGGGAGGAGACCCAGTACTTC.

The count of this clone is one. The V call is TRBV2, the J call TRBJ2-1; tentative D call: TRBD1 (6 bases). CDR1 and CDR2 from the germline V gene are SNHLY and FYNNEI. Trimming cost V 8 bases and J 12 bases, with 26 bases left between them. The CDR3 covers 15 residues. As DNA, the CDR3 is TGTGCCAGCCTCCCTGGACAGACTCTCCCGGGGCGGCAGTTCTTC. Protein product: CASLPGQTLPGRQFF.

The rearrangement uses TRBV29-1 and TRBJ2-7; weak D call: TRBD2 (5 bases). From germline, CDR1 is SQVTM and CDR2 ANQGSEA. The CDR3 loop spans 12 amino acids. Trimming cost V 5 bases and J 0 bases, with 8 bases left between them. CDR3 bases: TGCAGCGTTCGGGGAAGCTCCTACGAGCAGTACTTC. Encoded protein: CSVRGSSYEQYF.

The chain couples TRBV7-9 to TRBJ1-2; 8 bases align to TRBD1. The CDR3 totals 14 residues. Germline-derived CDR1 and CDR2 are SEHNR and FQNEAQ (reference sequence). V lost 8 bases to trimming and J lost 2 bases; unmatched junction nucleotides: 7. CDR3 DNA: TGTGCCAGCGGGACAGGCCCGAGGAACTATGGCTACACCTTC. Its protein is CASGTGPRNYGYTF.

The chain combines TRBV7-9 with TRBJ2-7, with D unclear. CDR1 and CDR2 (germline): SEHNR, FQNEAQ (reference sequence). This CDR3 is built from 11 residues. The V gene lost 3 bases and the J gene lost 6 bases, with 6 bases spanning the gap. CDR3 sequence (DNA): TGTGCCAGCAGCTTGGAGTCCGAGCAGTACTTC. It specifies CASSLESEQYF.

This clone was seen once. The genes are TRBV9 and TRBJ1-1, with a weak D call TRBD1 (5 bases). CDR3 length: 14 amino acids. Trimming took 3 bases from V and 1 from J, leaving 10 bases between them. Germline CDR1 is SGDLS and CDR2 is YYNGEE. The chain's CDR3 is CASSAGRGNTEAFF. Here the CDR3 DNA reads TGTGCCAGCAGCGCGGGGCGGGGGAACACTGAAGCTTTCTTT. The whole variable domain, filled in from reference TRBV9 and TRBJ1-1, reads DSGVTQTPKHLITATGQRVTLRCSPRSGDLSVYWYQQSLDQGLQFLIQYYNGEERAKGNILERFSAQQFPDLHSELNLSSLELGDSALYFCASSAGRGNTEAFFGQGTRLTVV.

This clone came up a few times. This chain links TRBV2 with TRBJ1-2, with 9 bases aligning to TRBD1. The trim removed 5 bases at V and 2 bases at J, leaving 6 bases unmatched. Germline assignment: CDR1 SNHLY and CDR2 FYNNEI. There are 15 residues in the CDR3. The CDR3 here is CASSYGQGINYGYTF. The CDR3 region has the DNA TGTGCCAGCAGTTACGGACAGGGGATAAACTATGGCTACACCTTC.

The chain employs TRBV6-5 and TRBJ2-7, with 7 nucleotides matching TRBD2. V was clipped by 2 bases and J by 3 bases; unmatched bases: 1. There are 13 residues in the CDR3. Germline lookup yields CDR1 MNHEY and CDR2 SVGAGI. The chain's CDR3 is CASSYGGVYEQYF. The CDR3, as DNA: TGTGCCAGCAGTTACGGGGGGGTCTACGAGCAGTACTTC.

The chain is built from TRBV7-2 and TRBJ2-2, with 15 bases matching TRBD2. V lost 6 bases to trimming and J lost 6 bases; unmatched junction nucleotides: 8. In germline, CDR1 is SGHTA, CDR2 FQGNSA. The CDR3 sequence is 17 residues long. The CDR3 is CASSSGLAGGPPGELFF. CDR3 bases: TGTGCCAGCAGTTCTGGACTAGCGGGGGGGCCCCCCGGGGAGCTGTTTTTT.

This clone has a handful of counts. This sequence joins TRBV7-6 and TRBJ1-1, with D maybe TRBD1 (6 bases). Trimming shortened V by 2 bases and J by 0 bases, and 19 bases separated the two germline ends. The CDR3 runs to 18 residues. CDR1 SGHVS and CDR2 FNYEAQ come from the germline V gene. Here the CDR3 reads CASSLRGTSRRLNTEAFF. The CDR3 region has the DNA TGTGCCAGCAGCTTAAGAGGGACATCAAGAAGGCTGAACACTGAAGCTTTCTTT.

This clone was recorded only once. V usage is TRBV7-3 and J usage is TRBJ1-1, with unresolved D. V was cut by 9 bases and J by 8 bases, with 10 bases left in between. Per the germline V gene, CDR1 is SGHTA and CDR2 is FQGTGA. The CDR3 extends over 10 amino acids. For the CDR3, the DNA is TGTGCCAGGAGGGTCGCCGAAGCTTTCTTT. Its protein is CARRVAEAFF.

The chain has TRBV9 and TRBJ1-1; possible D gene TRBD1, 6 bases. Trimming left V 4 bases short and J 1 base short, with 14 bases between. Germline values: CDR1 SGDLS, CDR2 YYNGEE. The CDR3 loop spans 15 amino acids. The DNA of the CDR3 is TGTGCCAGCAGCTCCAGGGGTTCCCCGAACACTGAAGCTTTCTTT. It yields the protein CASSSRGSPNTEAFF. The complete variable domain, with remaining parts taken from reference TRBV9 and TRBJ1-1, reads DSGVTQTPKHLITATGQRVTLRCSPRSGDLSVYWYQQSLDQGLQFLIQYYNGEERAKGNILERFSAQQFPDLHSELNLSSLELGDSALYFCASSSRGSPNTEAFFGQGTRLTVV.

This clone was observed once. The genes are TRBV6-1 and TRBJ2-5, with unresolved D. The end of the DNA aligns better with TRBJ2-7, so the J call may be wrong. Germline V gene sequence: CDR1 MNHNS, CDR2 SASEGT. CDR3 length equals 14 residues. CDR3 residues: CASSEGIYSYEQYF. CDR3 DNA: TGTGCCAGCAGTGAGGGCATTTATTCCTACGAGCAGTACTTC.

V usage is TRBV2 and J usage is TRBJ2-7; 9 positions agree with TRBD2. Germline trimming cut 3 bases from V and 2 bases from J; bases unmatched to any gene: 2. Germline CDR1 reads SNHLY; CDR2 reads FYNNEI. The CDR3 is made up of 14 amino acids. CDR3 loop: CASSDAGGAYEQYF. For the CDR3, the DNA is TGTGCCAGCAGTGATGCGGGGGGGGCCTACGAGCAGTACTTC.

V and J are TRBV18 and TRBJ1-2, with 9 positions matching TRBD1. V lost 3 bases and J lost 4; bases outside the gene matches: 0. The CDR3 consists of 13 residues. CDR1 is KGHSH, CDR2 LQKENI, per germline. The DNA of the CDR3 is TGTGCCAGCTCACCGGACAGGGGCTATGGCTACACCTTC. This encodes CASSPDRGYGYTF.

The chain employs TRBV2 and TRBJ2-5, with 7 bases lining up with TRBD2. There are 15 residues in the CDR3. Germline trimming cut 3 bases from V and 0 bases from J; bases unmatched to any gene: 4. Germline assignment: CDR1 SNHLY and CDR2 FYNNEI. The DNA for the CDR3 is TGTGCCAGCAGTGACAGCGGGGTGTACCAAGAGACCCAGTACTTC. This encodes CASSDSGVYQETQYF.

V usage is TRBV27 and J usage is TRBJ1-2, with 8 bases fitting TRBD1. V was pared by 6 bases and J by 7 bases, with 10 bases of the junction left unmatched. The length of the CDR3 is 14 residues. Per germline, CDR1 MNHEY and CDR2 SMNVEV (reference sequence). The CDR3 coding sequence is TGTGCCAGCAGGTCGGGACAGGCCGTAGGTGGCTACACCTTC. Protein product: CASRSGQAVGGYTF.

The chain joins TRBV5-4 to TRBJ1-2; 7 bases line up with TRBD1. Germline assignment: CDR1 SGHNT and CDR2 YYREEE (reference sequence). Trimming took 4 bases from V and 6 from J; bases not matched to a gene: 9. The CDR3 extends over 14 amino acids. The CDR3 coding sequence is TGTGCCAGCAGCCCCCCACAGGGGACCCATGGCTACACCTTC. It codes for CASSPPQGTHGYTF.